This T cell receptor beta chain emerged from a study of shared clonotypes between healthy human individuals. Study-level results: A small donor pool kept down the genetic and exposure-history diversity that was represented.

Germline loops: CDR1 MDHEN, CDR2 SYDVKM. CDR3 size: 13 residues. J lost 3 bases, V lost 9 bases, and 4 bases had no gene match. This clone turned up a few times. Its antigen is not identified. Some 32,000 T cell genomes, or approximately 300 ng DNA, went into replicate PCRs of unsorted PBMC. This table comes from immunoSEQ multiplex PCR, and its TCRdb copy is limited to in-frame clones, with some not included. The sample contains about 500,000 clones, roughly three quarters of which appear only once. HIV-negative, healthy adults without recent acute infections or vaccinations were the donors. Genomic DNA of unsorted samples came from roughly 90 million PBMCs.

The V gene is TRBV28, the J gene TRBJ2-3, with 9 bases fitting TRBD1. The clonotype comes from a woman between 40 and 50 years old in good health. Some clones in this sample may be carry-over from other donors' samples. Sequencing was performed on PBMCs. DNA of the CDR3: TGTGCCAGTTCGGGACAGGGAACAGATACGCAGTATTTT. Residues: CASSGQGTDTQYF.